These 16 T cell receptor beta chains were all obtained from the same sample, sequenced in a study of cytomegalovirus exposure and HLA in healthy donors. Researchers ran the PCR with 60 Vbeta and 13 Jbeta primers. The data were produced by immunoSEQ multiplex PCR, yet TCRdb's version contains in-frame clones alone and is incomplete. The sample has 190,000 or so clones, approximately 79% seen once. The sequenced sample consisted of PBMCs. These receptors were collected from a girl between 10 and 17 years old in good health and CMV-seropositive.

The gene calls are TRBV5-6 and TRBJ1-1; D is uncertain. This CDR3 spans 14 amino acids. V was shortened by 0 bases and J by 1 base, with 7 bases between the two germline ends. CDR1 and CDR2 from the germline V gene are SGHDT and YYEEEE. The CDR3 loop reads CASSLGQSNTEAFF. The CDR3 DNA reads as TGTGCCAGCAGCTTGGGACAATCGAACACTGAAGCTTTCTTT.

The chain joins TRBV5-5 to TRBJ1-4, with 11 nucleotides matching TRBD1. Per the germline V gene, CDR1 is SGHKS and CDR2 is YYEKEE (reference sequence). The CDR3 runs 16 residues. Trimming cost V 3 bases and J 5 bases; bases outside gene matches: 6. The CDR3 loop is CASSSDRGPWNEKLFF. The CDR3 DNA reads as TGTGCCAGCAGCTCGGACAGGGGGCCTTGGAATGAAAAACTGTTTTTT.

This clone was detected a few times. This chain joins TRBV30 and TRBJ1-5, with TRBD1 identical over 8 bases. Germline CDR1 and CDR2: GTSNPN and SVGIG (reference sequence). The junction had 6 bases not matched to a gene; V was cut back by 4 bases and J by 4 bases. This CDR3 is 14 amino acids long. The chain's CDR3 is CAWKDRASNQPQHF. The CDR3, as DNA: TGTGCCTGGAAGGACAGGGCCTCTAATCAGCCCCAGCATTTT.

J is TRBJ1-1 and V is TRBV11-3, with 8 bases that match TRBD1. In germline, CDR1 is SGHNT, CDR2 YENEEA. The CDR3 covers 15 residues. With V trimmed by 5 bases and J by 3 bases, 8 bases remained unmatched. CDR3 bases: TGTGCCAGCAGCACCCGGACAGGGAGGGACACTGAAGCTTTCTTT. It translates to CASSTRTGRDTEAFF.

V usage is TRBV7-2 and J usage is TRBJ2-5; 9 bases agree with TRBD2. Germline loops: CDR1 SGHTA, CDR2 FQGNSA. The CDR3 runs 15 residues. The junction had 4 bases not matched to a gene; V was cut back by 1 base and J by 4 bases. The CDR3 loop reads CASSLEAGGRETQYF. The DNA for the CDR3 is TGTGCCAGCAGCTTAGAGGCGGGGGGGAGAGAGACCCAGTACTTC.

The chain combines TRBV7-9 with TRBJ2-7; 8 positions agree with TRBD1. The CDR3 has 12 amino acids. With 5 bases clipped from V and 12 bases from J, the junction kept 9 bases outside the gene matches. CDR1 and CDR2 from the germline V gene are SEHNR and FQNEAQ (reference sequence). CDR3 sequence (DNA): TGTGCCAGCAGCCCAAGGACAGGGACGATGTACTTC. Translated, it gives CASSPRTGTMYF.

This chain connects TRBV14 to TRBJ2-1, with D possibly being TRBD2 (7 bases). The CDR3 is made up of 17 amino acids. Trimming pared 1 base from V and 0 bases from J, leaving 13 bases between. CDR1 and CDR2 from the germline V gene are SGHDN and FVKESK. The CDR3 sequence: CASSQGSGGPSYNEQFF. In DNA form, the CDR3 reads TGTGCCAGCAGCCAAGGGTCGGGGGGCCCCTCCTACAATGAGCAGTTCTTC.

CDR3 sequence reads: CASSSTPSGGAYNEQFF. For the CDR3, the DNA is TGTGCCAGCAGCAGCACCCCTAGCGGGGGGGCCTACAATGAGCAGTTCTTC. This rearrangement joins TRBV9 to TRBJ2-1; TRBD2 matches 12 bases. The CDR3 extends over 17 amino acids. Germline lookup yields CDR1 SGDLS and CDR2 YYNGEE. Losses at the gene ends were 4 bases for V and 2 bases for J; bases not matched to a gene: 7.

The chain uses TRBV6-1 and TRBJ2-7; the match to TRBD1 covers 11 bases. Germline CDR1 MNHNS, CDR2 SASEGT. V was pared by 7 bases and J by 2 bases, with 4 bases of the junction left unmatched. The CDR3 runs 14 residues. The CDR3 loop reads CASTPGQGAYEQYF. CDR3 coding DNA: TGTGCCAGCACCCCGGGACAGGGGGCCTACGAGCAGTACTTC.

In its sample, this clone was seen a few times. The chain uses TRBV5-4 and TRBJ2-2, with 12 bases lining up with TRBD2. CDR1 SGHNT and CDR2 YYREEE come from the germline V gene (reference sequence). V lost 5 bases and J lost 6; bases outside the gene matches: 2. CDR3 length equals 14 residues. The CDR3, as DNA: TGTGCCAGCAGGCCTAGCGGGGGGGCCGGGGAGCTGTTTTTT. It specifies CASRPSGGAGELFF.

The chain carries TRBV6-5 and TRBJ1-2, with a possible D match to TRBD1 (5 bases). Germline lookup yields CDR1 MNHEY and CDR2 SVGAGI. V lost 0 bases and J 3 bases, leaving 11 bases between the germline ends. This CDR3 comprises 15 residues. DNA for the CDR3: TGTGCCAGCAGTTACTCGACAGAGCCAGACTATGGCTACACCTTC. Its protein is CASSYSTEPDYGYTF.

V is TRBV6-6 and J is TRBJ1-1, with TRBD1 identical over 7 bases. Germline values: CDR1 MNHNY, CDR2 SVGAGI (reference sequence). After removal of 7 bases from V and 4 bases from J, the junction contained 12 bases not matched to a gene. CDR3 length: 15 residues. This chain's CDR3 is CASTSSGGPGTEAFF. The CDR3 nucleotides read TGTGCCAGCACCTCGTCAGGGGGGCCGGGCACTGAAGCTTTCTTT.

J is TRBJ2-2 and V is TRBV5-4; possibly TRBD1 for D (5 bases). CDR1 is SGHNT and CDR2 is YYREEE in the germline V gene (reference sequence). Trimming stripped 0 bases from V and 8 bases from J, with 11 bases between. CDR3 length equals 14 residues. This chain's CDR3 is CASSLGSKGGELFF. In DNA form, the CDR3 reads TGTGCCAGCAGCTTGGGCTCAAAGGGGGGGGAGCTGTTTTTT. Full variable domain (remainder filled in from reference TRBV5-4 and TRBJ2-2): ETGVTQSPTHLIKTRGQQVTLRCSSQSGHNTVSWYQQALGQGPQFIFQYYREEENGRGNFPPRFSGLQFPNYSSELNVNALELDDSALYLCASSLGSKGGELFFGEGSRLTVL.

V usage is TRBV27 and J usage is TRBJ2-2; D not certain. Germline CDR1 is MNHEY and CDR2 is SMNVEV (reference sequence). V was pared by 2 bases and J by 1 base, with 5 bases between. This CDR3 has 14 amino acids. This chain's CDR3 is CASSLTRNTGELFF. CDR3 nucleotides: TGTGCCAGCAGTTTAACACGGAACACCGGGGAGCTGTTTTTT.

The chain has TRBV29-1 and TRBJ1-2; D not resolved. Germline V gene sequence: CDR1 SQVTM, CDR2 ANQGSEA. The CDR3 extends over 8 amino acids. V lost 4 bases and J 12 bases, leaving 6 bases between the germline ends. This chain's CDR3 is CSVAEDTF. In DNA, the CDR3 is TGCAGCGTTGCGGAGGACACCTTC.

The genes are TRBV6-4 and TRBJ2-2; D perhaps matches TRBD1 (5 bases). This CDR3 is built from 14 residues. V was shortened by 7 bases and J by 3 bases, with 12 bases between the two germline ends. Germline loops: CDR1 MRHNA, CDR2 SNTAGT. The CDR3 here is CASKQAADTGELFF. The CDR3 DNA is TGTGCCAGCAAACAGGCGGCGGACACCGGGGAGCTGTTTTTT.